These 32 T cell receptor beta chains share one sample of origin, sequenced in a study of T cell repertoires and HLA-DP antigens. TCRdb's table, derived via immunoSEQ multiplex PCR, lists solely in-frame clones and lacks some. The sample holds roughly 110,000 clones, about 91% seen once. Their antigens remain unidentified. Material: CD4+ T cells from PBMCs. These receptors came from a young woman in good health and CMV-seronegative.

This sequence joins TRBV30 and TRBJ2-5; no clear D gene. Trimming cost V 5 bases and J 2 bases, with 12 bases left between them. This CDR3 is built from 13 residues. Germline V gives CDR1 GTSNPN, CDR2 SVGIG (reference sequence). CDR3 coding DNA: TGTGCCTGGGAACCGGGCCTTCAAGAGACCCAGTACTTC. Protein: CAWEPGLQETQYF.

The chain recombines TRBV30 with TRBJ1-1; no clear D. The CDR3 runs 12 residues. V lost 2 bases and J lost 5, with 9 bases in between. Germline-derived CDR1 and CDR2 are GTSNPN and SVGIG (reference sequence). The CDR3 is CAWSPRETEAFF. The CDR3, as DNA: TGTGCCTGGAGTCCCCGTGAGACTGAAGCTTTCTTT. The full variable domain, rest sourced from reference TRBV30 and TRBJ1-1, is SQTIHQWPATLVQPVGSPLSLECTVEGTSNPNLYWYRQAAGRGLQLLFYSVGIGQISSEVPQNLSASRPQDRQFILSSKKLLLSDSGFYLCAWSPRETEAFFGQGTRLTVV.

The rearrangement links TRBV19 to TRBJ2-1; a possible D gene is TRBD1 (5 bases). CDR3 length equals 13 residues. Germline values: CDR1 LNHDA, CDR2 SQIVND (reference sequence). The V and J ends lost 8 bases and 3 bases respectively, with 11 bases between them. Written as DNA, the CDR3 is TGTGCCAGTTCTAGGGGCAACTACAATGAGCAGTTCTTC. Translation gives CASSRGNYNEQFF.

The chain employs TRBV6-5 and TRBJ2-7, with 12 nucleotides matching TRBD1. The CDR3 has 15 amino acids. The V gene's germline CDR1 is MNHEY and CDR2 SVGAGI. Trimming cost V 6 bases and J 0 bases; bases outside gene matches: 3. CDR3 nucleotide sequence: TGTGCCAGCAGGGGACAGGGGGCGGGCTCCTACGAGCAGTACGTC. Translated, it gives CASRGQGAGSYEQYV.

This chain uses TRBV5-1 with TRBJ2-6; unclear D gene. Trimming removed 6 bases from V and 2 bases from J, with 9 bases in between. Germline lookup yields CDR1 SGHRS and CDR2 YFSETQ. The CDR3 runs 14 residues. The CDR3 DNA sequence: TGCGCCAGCAAATCGGAACCTGGGGCCAACGTCCTGACTTTC. This translates into CASKSEPGANVLTF.

This clone is a singleton in its sample. This chain joins TRBV2 and TRBJ1-1; D might be TRBD1 (5 bases). Germline CDR1 and CDR2: SNHLY and FYNNEI. Trimming took 9 bases from V and 7 from J, leaving 15 bases between them. The length of the CDR3 is 12 residues. The CDR3 nucleotides are TGTGCCAGGGGGAGGGGAGGAGATGAAGCTTTCTTT. This translates into CARGRGGDEAFF.

This chain links TRBV28 with TRBJ2-3, with TRBD2 matching 11 bases. CDR1 and CDR2 (germline): MDHEN, SYDVKM. The J segment lost 3 bases and the V segment lost 3 bases, leaving 2 bases of the junction unmatched. The CDR3 totals 15 residues. This chain's CDR3 is CASSFLAGGTDTQYF. In DNA form, the CDR3 reads TGTGCCAGCAGTTTCCTAGCGGGAGGTACAGATACGCAGTATTTT.

V is TRBV27 and J is TRBJ2-3; D remains unclear. This CDR3 contains 16 residues. The germline V gene encodes CDR1 MNHEY and CDR2 SMNVEV (reference sequence). V shed 5 bases and J shed 4 bases, with 19 bases lying between them. CDR3 sequence: CASSPSRRRGADTQYF. CDR3 coding DNA: TGTGCCAGCAGTCCCAGTCGACGGAGAGGTGCAGATACGCAGTATTTT.

The CDR3 region is CASSVALGGLGSGANVLTF. In nucleotides, the CDR3 is TGTGCCAGCAGCGTAGCTCTTGGGGGCCTGGGCTCTGGGGCCAACGTCCTGACTTTC. The chain carries TRBV9 and TRBJ2-6, with TRBD1 as a possible D gene (6 bases). The germline gives CDR1 SGDLS, CDR2 YYNGEE. This CDR3 contains 19 residues. V lost 0 bases and J 0 bases, leaving 16 bases between the germline ends. The full variable domain, its missing parts supplied by reference TRBV9 and TRBJ2-6, is DSGVTQTPKHLITATGQRVTLRCSPRSGDLSVYWYQQSLDQGLQFLIQYYNGEERAKGNILERFSAQQFPDLHSELNLSSLELGDSALYFCASSVALGGLGSGANVLTFGAGSRLTVL.

The rearrangement joins TRBV11-3 to TRBJ2-1; 7 bases are a match to TRBD2. V shed 4 bases and J 9 bases; nucleotides not matched to a gene: 9. Germline loops: CDR1 SGHNT, CDR2 YENEEA. The CDR3 totals 14 residues. CDR3: CASSSRASGIEQFF. CDR3 in DNA: TGTGCCAGCAGCTCCCGGGCTAGCGGTATTGAGCAGTTCTTC. Full variable domain (remainder filled in from reference TRBV11-3 and TRBJ2-1): EAGVVQSPRYKIIEKKQPVAFWCNPISGHNTLYWYLQNLGQGPELLIRYENEEAVDDSQLPKDRFSAERLKGVDSTLKIQPAELGDSAVYLCASSSRASGIEQFFGPGTRLTVL.

The chain couples TRBV6-1 to TRBJ2-5, with TRBD2 as a possible D gene (5 bases). Germline V gives CDR1 MNHNS, CDR2 SASEGT. This CDR3 comprises 15 residues. The V and J ends lost 5 bases and 3 bases respectively, with 16 bases between them. The CDR3 DNA reads as TGTGCCAGCAGTATGGTGGAAACTAGGGAAGAGACCCAGTACTTC. This translates into CASSMVETREETQYF.

CDR3 coding DNA: TGTGCCAGCAGTTTAGGAGGCCAGACTACCTACGAGCAGTACGTC. The encoded protein is CASSLGGQTTYEQYV. This chain connects TRBV28 to TRBJ2-7; weak D call: TRBD2 (5 bases). Germline CDR1 reads MDHEN; CDR2 reads SYDVKM. The CDR3 loop spans 15 amino acids. V was cut by 2 bases and J by 2 bases, with 13 bases left in between.

The V gene is TRBV2, the J gene TRBJ1-1; 7 bases match TRBD1. The CDR3 loop spans 13 amino acids. Germline V gives CDR1 SNHLY, CDR2 FYNNEI. Trimming cost V 8 bases and J 0 bases; bases outside gene matches: 3. The CDR3 loop reads CASSTGLNTEAFF. The CDR3 bases are TGTGCCAGCTCGACAGGGCTGAACACTGAAGCTTTCTTT.

This clone was detected a few times. The rearrangement links TRBV19 to TRBJ1-2; TRBD1 aligns across 7 bases. V lost 4 bases and J lost 0; bases outside the gene matches: 8. Germline V gives CDR1 LNHDA, CDR2 SQIVND (reference sequence). CDR3 length: 16 residues. The CDR3 loop reads CASSRSGQLANYGYTF. In DNA, the CDR3 is TGTGCCAGTAGTAGGTCGGGACAGTTAGCTAACTATGGCTACACCTTC. Looking up the rest from reference TRBV19 and TRBJ1-2 gives the full variable domain: DGGITQSPKYLFRKEGQNVTLSCEQNLNHDAMYWYRQDPGQGLRLIYYSQIVNDFQKGDIAEGYSVSREKKESFPLTVTSAQKNPTAFYLCASSRSGQLANYGYTFGSGTRLTVV.

The chain uses TRBV27 and TRBJ1-5, with 9 bases identical to TRBD1. Germline-derived CDR1 and CDR2 are MNHEY and SMNVEV (reference sequence). CDR3 length equals 17 residues. Losses at the gene ends were 6 bases for V and 1 base for J; bases not matched to a gene: 10. CDR3 residues: CASSPKQGAVSNQPQHF. In DNA form, the CDR3 reads TGTGCCAGCAGCCCAAAACAGGGGGCAGTGAGCAATCAGCCCCAGCATTTT.

Comment on this clone: One end of the junction does not line up with germline, which may come from a read error. This chain joins TRBV7-7 and TRBJ2-5, with 7 positions matching TRBD2. This CDR3 comprises 15 residues. Germline V CDR1 and CDR2: SSHAT, FNYEAQ (reference sequence). The CDR3 sequence: CASSLTAGYQETQYF. The CDR3 region has the DNA TGTGCTAGCAGCTTGACAGCGGGGTACCAAGAGACCCAGTACTTC.

The J gene is TRBJ1-4, the V gene TRBV28; no clear D. The CDR3 extends over 15 amino acids. Between the trimmed V and J ends, which lost 7 bases and 1 base, there was a span of 13 bases. Germline loops: CDR1 MDHEN, CDR2 SYDVKM. This CDR3 is CASTTWVRTNEKLFF. In DNA, the CDR3 is TGTGCCAGCACCACTTGGGTCCGAACTAATGAAAAACTGTTTTTT.

V usage is TRBV6-6 and J usage is TRBJ2-2; tentative D call: TRBD1 (6 bases). V lost 5 bases and J 0 bases, leaving 10 bases between the germline ends. The CDR3 loop spans 15 amino acids. CDR1 is MNHNY and CDR2 is SVGAGI in the germline V gene (reference sequence). The CDR3 reads CASSSRTANTGELFF. CDR3 bases: TGTGCCAGCAGTAGCCGGACAGCGAACACCGGGGAGCTGTTTTTT.

This CDR3 is CASSYAEASNQPQHF. DNA of the CDR3: TGTGCCAGCAGTTACGCCGAGGCGAGCAATCAGCCCCAGCATTTT. This sequence joins TRBV6-6 and TRBJ1-5; D remains unclear. The V end lost 2 bases, the J end lost 1 base, and 9 bases lay between the germline ends. Germline-derived CDR1 and CDR2 are MNHNY and SVGAGI (reference sequence). The CDR3 totals 15 residues.

This clone was found once. The J gene is TRBJ1-2, the V gene TRBV28; 7 nucleotides align to TRBD1. The V gene's germline CDR1 is MDHEN and CDR2 SYDVKM. V was clipped by 5 bases and J by 4 bases; unmatched bases: 13. The CDR3 is 16 residues long. The CDR3 nucleotides read TGTGCCAGCAGTGGGCGACAGGGTGTAGGAGGCTATGGCTACACCTTC. This sequence encodes CASSGRQGVGGYGYTF.

The chain links TRBV12-5 to TRBJ2-3; D not certain. V lost 1 base and J 6 bases, leaving 8 bases between the germline ends. This CDR3 has 13 amino acids. Looked up from germline, CDR1 is LGHNT and CDR2 is FRNRAP. The CDR3 nucleotides read TGTGCTAGTGGTTTGGCTCGGGCTGATACGCAGTATTTT. Translated, it gives CASGLARADTQYF.

The V call is TRBV5-6, the J call TRBJ2-7; 14 bases match TRBD2. The CDR3 runs to 17 residues. CDR1 and CDR2 (germline): SGHDT, YYEEEE. The junction had 6 bases not matched to a gene; V was cut back by 4 bases and J by 0 bases. The CDR3 coding sequence is TGTGCCAGCAGCCCGCGGGGGACTAGCGGGAGCTCCTACGAGCAGTACTTC. It translates to CASSPRGTSGSSYEQYF.

The chain carries TRBV29-1 and TRBJ2-7; the match to TRBD2 covers 11 bases. This CDR3 has 13 amino acids. CDR1 and CDR2 from the germline V gene are SQVTM and ANQGSEA. With 1 base clipped from V and 13 bases from J, the junction kept 9 bases outside the gene matches. The CDR3 protein is CSVEGTSGLGRYF. Written as DNA, the CDR3 is TGCAGCGTTGAAGGGACTAGCGGGTTAGGCCGATACTTC.

The chain has TRBV18 and TRBJ2-7, with D hard to call. V was cut by 6 bases and J by 3 bases, with 15 bases left in between. This CDR3 has 14 residues. Germline V lookup: CDR1 KGHSH, CDR2 LQKENI. The CDR3, as DNA: TGTGCCAGCTCCCTGACATCAGCTCGCTACGAGCAGTACTTC. Translated: CASSLTSARYEQYF.

The V and J genes are TRBV5-6 and TRBJ1-4, with 7 bases matching TRBD1. Germline V lookup: CDR1 SGHDT, CDR2 YYEEEE. V gave up 1 base and J gave up 8 bases; unmatched junction bases: 5. This CDR3 region has 14 residues. The CDR3 sequence is CASSLTGDIEKLFF. The DNA for the CDR3 is TGTGCCAGCAGCTTGACAGGGGATATAGAAAAACTGTTTTTT. The full variable domain, with the rest looked up from reference TRBV5-6 and TRBJ1-4, is DAGVTQSPTHLIKTRGQQVTLRCSPKSGHDTVSWYQQALGQGPQFIFQYYEEEERQRGNFPDRFSGHQFPNYSSELNVNALLLGDSALYLCASSLTGDIEKLFFGSGTQLSVL.

The chain's CDR3 is CASSPRSNTEAFF. In DNA, the CDR3 is TGTGCCAGCAGCCCACGGAGTAACACTGAAGCTTTCTTT. This chain uses TRBV5-4 with TRBJ1-1; no definite D call. The CDR3 runs 13 residues. Deletions cut 4 bases from V and 2 bases from J, with 9 bases between. CDR1 SGHNT and CDR2 YYREEE come from the germline V gene (reference sequence).

In nucleotides, the CDR3 is TGTGCCAGCACTCCCGACCAGTTTTTGGCTGAAGCTTTCTTT. Its protein product is CASTPDQFLAEAFF. The rearrangement uses TRBV27 and TRBJ1-1; D gene uncertain. V was cut by 7 bases and J by 6 bases, with 18 bases left in between. The length of the CDR3 is 14 residues. The germline V gene has CDR1 MNHEY and CDR2 SMNVEV (reference sequence).

The V gene is TRBV2, the J gene TRBJ2-5; D is ambiguous. V was pared by 3 bases and J by 5 bases, with 10 bases between. The CDR3 covers 13 residues. Germline V gene sequence: CDR1 SNHLY, CDR2 FYNNEI. The CDR3 protein is CASSDGQLETQYF. The CDR3 coding sequence is TGTGCCAGCAGTGACGGCCAATTGGAGACCCAGTACTTC. The full variable domain, completed using reference TRBV2 and TRBJ2-5, is EPEVTQTPSHQVTQMGQEVILRCVPISNHLYFYWYRQILGQKVEFLVSFYNNEISEKSEIFDDQFSVERPDGSNFTLKIRSTKLEDSAMYFCASSDGQLETQYFGPGTRLLVL.

The chain carries TRBV7-8 and TRBJ1-4; D is uncertain. Trimming shortened V by 5 bases and J by 4 bases, and 14 bases separated the two germline ends. The CDR3 consists of 15 residues. Germline CDR1 is SGHVS and CDR2 is FQNEAQ. In nucleotides, the CDR3 is TGTGCCAGCAGCCGCAGTCTTCGAGATAATGAAAAACTGTTTTTT. It specifies CASSRSLRDNEKLFF.

The chain joins TRBV7-9 to TRBJ2-3, with 11 bases that match TRBD2. Germline trimming cut 5 bases from V and 1 base from J; bases unmatched to any gene: 5. The CDR3 contains 16 residues. Germline CDR1 is SEHNR and CDR2 is FQNEAQ (reference sequence). This CDR3 is CASSPGTSGRTDTQYF. CDR3 nucleotides: TGTGCCAGCAGCCCCGGGACTAGCGGTCGCACAGATACGCAGTATTTT.

The chain recombines TRBV9 with TRBJ2-2; tentatively, D is TRBD1 (6 bases). CDR3 size: 16 residues. CDR1 is SGDLS and CDR2 is YYNGEE in the germline V gene. Trimming shortened V by 2 bases and J by 0 bases, and 11 bases separated the two germline ends. In DNA form, the CDR3 reads TGTGCCAGCAGCGTCGTCACAGGGACGAACACCGGGGAGCTGTTTTTT. Its translation is CASSVVTGTNTGELFF.

The rearrangement uses TRBV19 and TRBJ2-6; 12 bases are a match to TRBD1. Unmatched junction bases numbered 13, after V lost 7 bases and J lost 0 bases. The CDR3 has 20 residues. CDR1 is LNHDA, CDR2 SQIVND, per germline (reference sequence). CDR3 in amino acids: CASKVNGRDRGPSGANVLTF. The CDR3, as DNA: TGTGCCAGTAAGGTAAACGGCCGGGACAGGGGGCCCTCTGGGGCCAACGTCCTGACTTTC.